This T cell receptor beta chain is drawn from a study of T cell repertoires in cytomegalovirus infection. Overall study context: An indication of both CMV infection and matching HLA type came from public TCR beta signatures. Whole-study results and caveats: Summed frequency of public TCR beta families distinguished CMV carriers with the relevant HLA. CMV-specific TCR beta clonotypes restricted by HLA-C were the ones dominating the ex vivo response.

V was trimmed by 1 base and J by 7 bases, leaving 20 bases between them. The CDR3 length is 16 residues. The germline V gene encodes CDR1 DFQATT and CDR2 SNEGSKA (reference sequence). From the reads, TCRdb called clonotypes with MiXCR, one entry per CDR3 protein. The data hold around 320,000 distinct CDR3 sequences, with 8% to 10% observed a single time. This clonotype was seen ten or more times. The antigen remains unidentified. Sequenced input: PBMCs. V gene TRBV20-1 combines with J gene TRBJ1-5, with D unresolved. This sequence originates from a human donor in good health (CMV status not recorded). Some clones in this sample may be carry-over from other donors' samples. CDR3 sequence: CSARVGHTFANQPQHF. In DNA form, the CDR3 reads TGCAGTGCTAGAGTCGGGCACACCTTCGCGAACCAGCCCCAGCATTTT.